Described below is a single TCR beta chain sequence and its context. An assay was performed, and its level was deep. In the original workflow: Junction-only immunoSEQ data arrived without quality scores, meaning filtering differed. Using immunoSEQ multiplex PCR, the repertoire was profiled, and TCRdb retains in-frame clones only, with some absent. V, J and clone size are those of that table, while D and trimming were read from the DNA. This table has approximately 470,000 clones, more than 65% appearing once. The V gene lost 5 bases and the J gene lost 5 bases, with 12 bases spanning the gap. Germline V gene lookup returns CDR1 MDHEN and CDR2 SYDVKM. There are 13 residues in the CDR3. Samples left unsorted employed around 90 million PBMCs for genomic DNA. These data belong to a study of shared clonotypes between healthy human individuals. Looking at the study overall: The people who gave samples were a couple of women and a few men aged 18 to 49.

The receptor comes from a woman aged 40 to 50 in good health. Some clones in this sample may be carry-over from other donors' samples. The sample taken for sequencing was PBMCs. The chain links TRBV28 to TRBJ2-5; no firm D call. The CDR3 region is CASSPRIGETQYF. The CDR3, as DNA: TGTGCCAGCAGTCCCAGAATCGGGGAGACCCAGTACTTC.